These 17 T cell receptor beta chains were all obtained from the same sample, sequenced in a study of T cell changes during pregnancy in multiple sclerosis. Sequencing was performed with immunoSEQ multiplex PCR; in TCRdb, only in-frame clones are kept and a portion is missing. The data hold roughly 60,000 clones, with around 90% observed a single time. Sequences were derived from peripheral blood, sampled in the second trimester of pregnancy. The receptors here all came from a female donor with multiple sclerosis, enrolled in a pregnancy study.

The V gene is TRBV29-1, the J gene TRBJ2-1; D remains unclear. The CDR3 consists of 12 residues. The germline V gene has CDR1 SQVTM and CDR2 ANQGSEA. Trimming took 3 bases from V and 3 from J, leaving 6 bases between them. The CDR3 DNA is TGCAGCGTTGAGCCACTCTACAATGAGCAGTTCTTC. This gives the protein CSVEPLYNEQFF.

This clone appeared a single time. V gene TRBV6-1 combines with J gene TRBJ2-4; the match to TRBD2 covers 8 bases. The trim removed 6 bases at V and 0 bases at J, leaving 10 bases unmatched. There are 17 residues in the CDR3. Germline CDR1 MNHNS, CDR2 SASEGT. The CDR3 bases are TGTGCCAGCAGGGAAAGGACTAGCAGGGGAGCCAAAAACATTCAGTACTTC. This translates into CASRERTSRGAKNIQYF.

The chain combines TRBV6-6 with TRBJ1-5; possibly TRBD1 for D (6 bases). Germline CDR1 reads MNHNY; CDR2 reads SVGAGI (reference sequence). Trimming removed 5 bases from V and 6 bases from J, with 17 bases in between. The CDR3 runs 15 residues. Here the CDR3 reads CASSLTSGVAQPQHF. The DNA of the CDR3 is TGTGCCAGCAGTCTTACCTCAGGGGTAGCTCAGCCCCAGCATTTT.

The rearrangement joins TRBV20-1 to TRBJ2-3, with TRBD1 as a possible D gene (6 bases). Trimming cost V 7 bases and J 5 bases, with 10 bases left between them. Germline V gene sequence: CDR1 DFQATT, CDR2 SNEGSKA (reference sequence). The CDR3 consists of 11 residues. The CDR3: CSGLQGDTQYF. The DNA of the CDR3 is TGCAGTGGTTTACAGGGAGATACGCAGTATTTT.

The chain recombines TRBV2 with TRBJ2-3; D call uncertain. The length of the CDR3 is 18 residues. Trimming shortened V by 1 base and J by 0 bases, and 17 bases separated the two germline ends. The germline CDR1 and CDR2 sequences are SNHLY and FYNNEI. Here the CDR3 reads CASSEVWSKKRSTDTQYF. The DNA for the CDR3 is TGTGCCAGCAGTGAAGTGTGGAGCAAGAAGCGAAGCACAGATACGCAGTATTTT.

CDR3 sequence: CASTLHNEQFF. CDR3 DNA: TGTGCCAGCACCCTCCACAATGAGCAGTTCTTC. The chain joins TRBV5-4 to TRBJ2-1; D is undetermined. Looked up from germline, CDR1 is SGHNT and CDR2 is YYREEE (reference sequence). The CDR3 length is 11 residues. V gave up 6 bases and J gave up 5 bases, with 6 bases separating them. The variable domain in full, completed from reference TRBV5-4 and TRBJ2-1, reads ETGVTQSPTHLIKTRGQQVTLRCSSQSGHNTVSWYQQALGQGPQFIFQYYREEENGRGNFPPRFSGLQFPNYSSELNVNALELDDSALYLCASTLHNEQFFGPGTRLTVL.

The V call is TRBV7-2, the J call TRBJ1-6; 9 nucleotides agree with TRBD1. This CDR3 has 14 residues. In germline, CDR1 is SGHTA, CDR2 FQGNSA. J lost 4 bases, V lost 8 bases, and 3 bases had no gene match. This CDR3 is CASADRGYNSPLHF. The CDR3 bases are TGTGCCAGCGCGGACAGGGGTTATAATTCACCCCTCCACTTT.

The chain is built from TRBV6-1 and TRBJ1-2; D gene ambiguous. The V end lost 9 bases, the J end lost 4 bases, and 21 bases lay between the germline ends. This CDR3 spans 15 amino acids. The germline V gene has CDR1 MNHNS and CDR2 SASEGT. CDR3 sequence: CASNRPGSVLYGYTF. CDR3 in DNA: TGTGCCAGTAACCGGCCGGGTTCGGTCCTCTATGGCTACACCTTC.

This CDR3 is CASSLTAGAGANVLTF. CDR3 nucleotide sequence: TGTGCCAGCAGCTTAACTGCGGGGGCTGGGGCCAACGTCCTGACTTTC. The gene calls are TRBV7-9 and TRBJ2-6, with 7 bases fitting TRBD2. The germline V gene encodes CDR1 SEHNR and CDR2 FQNEAQ (reference sequence). Unmatched junction bases numbered 3, after V lost 2 bases and J lost 2 bases. This CDR3 is 16 amino acids long.

The chain carries TRBV7-6 and TRBJ1-2, with D perhaps matching TRBD1 (6 bases). The CDR3 contains 16 residues. V was shortened by 1 base and J by 0 bases, with 12 bases between the two germline ends. CDR1 is SGHVS and CDR2 is FNYEAQ in the germline V gene. This CDR3 reads CASSLGARGPNYGYTF. The CDR3 DNA reads TGTGCCAGCAGCTTAGGGGCCAGGGGACCTAACTATGGCTACACCTTC.

The chain carries TRBV28 and TRBJ1-2, with 8 bases identical to TRBD1. The ends lost 6 bases at V and 8 bases at J; junction bases unmatched: 8. The length of the CDR3 is 13 residues. The germline V gene has CDR1 MDHEN and CDR2 SYDVKM. The CDR3 region is CASRRTGRDGYTF. CDR3 in DNA: TGTGCCAGCAGGAGGACAGGGAGAGACGGCTACACCTTC.

V gene TRBV7-2 combines with J gene TRBJ2-1, with D perhaps TRBD1 (5 bases). This CDR3 contains 12 residues. Per the germline V gene, CDR1 is SGHTA and CDR2 is FQGNSA. V was shortened by 9 bases and J by 11 bases, with 17 bases between the two germline ends. The CDR3 DNA is TGTGCCAGTAGTTTGGACAACCACCAGCAGTTCTTC. Translation: CASSLDNHQQFF.

V is TRBV7-9 and J is TRBJ2-5; D unresolved. This CDR3 region has 14 residues. Between the trimmed V and J ends, which lost 4 bases and 1 base, there was a span of 10 bases. Germline CDR1 SEHNR, CDR2 FQNEAQ (reference sequence). CDR3 coding DNA: TGTGCCAGCAGCTCTGTTAGAGCCCAAGAGACCCAGTACTTC. Translation: CASSSVRAQETQYF.

The chain joins TRBV5-5 to TRBJ2-1; possibly TRBD2 for D (6 bases). V shed 4 bases and J shed 5 bases, with 16 bases lying between them. The CDR3 is 15 residues long. Per the germline V gene, CDR1 is SGHKS and CDR2 is YYEKEE (reference sequence). CDR3 nucleotide sequence: TGTGCCAGCAGCGCTCTCCCGGGACTCAACAATGAGCAGTTCTTC. Encoded protein: CASSALPGLNNEQFF.

This clone has a handful of counts. The chain has TRBV30 and TRBJ1-1; D unclear. V gave up 1 base and J gave up 0 bases, with 12 bases separating them. Germline V gene lookup returns CDR1 GTSNPN and CDR2 SVGIG (reference sequence). There are 15 residues in the CDR3. The CDR3 DNA sequence: TGTGCCTGGAGTGCCTTAAAGAGCATGAACACTGAAGCTTTCTTT. Its protein is CAWSALKSMNTEAFF.

J is TRBJ1-1 and V is TRBV10-1; 9 bases line up with TRBD1. CDR1 is WNHNN, CDR2 SYGVQD, per germline (reference sequence). V lost 3 bases and J lost 4; bases outside the gene matches: 18. CDR3 length: 19 amino acids. CDR3 sequence: CASSEGLVGQGNFGTEAFF. CDR3 in DNA: TGCGCCAGCAGTGAAGGTTTAGTAGGACAGGGGAATTTCGGCACTGAAGCTTTCTTT.

V and J are TRBV5-1 and TRBJ2-7; a possible D gene is TRBD1 (5 bases). V was shortened by 2 bases and J by 7 bases, with 13 bases between the two germline ends. The germline gives CDR1 SGHRS, CDR2 YFSETQ. This CDR3 spans 13 amino acids. The CDR3 sequence is CASSFGQGGEQYF. In nucleotides, the CDR3 is TGCGCCAGCAGCTTCGGGCAGGGTGGGGAGCAGTACTTC.